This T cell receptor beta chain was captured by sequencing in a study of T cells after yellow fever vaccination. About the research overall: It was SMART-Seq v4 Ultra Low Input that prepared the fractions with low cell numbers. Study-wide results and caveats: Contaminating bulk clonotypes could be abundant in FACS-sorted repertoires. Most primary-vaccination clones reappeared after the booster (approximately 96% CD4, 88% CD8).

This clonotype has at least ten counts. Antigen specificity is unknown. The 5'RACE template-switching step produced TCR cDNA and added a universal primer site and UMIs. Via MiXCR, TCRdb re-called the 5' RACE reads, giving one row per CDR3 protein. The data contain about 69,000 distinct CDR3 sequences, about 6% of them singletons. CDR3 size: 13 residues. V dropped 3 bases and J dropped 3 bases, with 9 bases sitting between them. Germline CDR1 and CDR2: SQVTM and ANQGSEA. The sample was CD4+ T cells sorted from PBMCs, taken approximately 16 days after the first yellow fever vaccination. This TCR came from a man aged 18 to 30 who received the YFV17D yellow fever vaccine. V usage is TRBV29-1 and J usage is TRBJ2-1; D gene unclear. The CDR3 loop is CSVDRNSYNEQFF. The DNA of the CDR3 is TGCAGCGTTGACAGGAACAGCTACAATGAGCAGTTCTTC.